The 32 T cell receptor beta chains below all came from one sample that was sequenced in a study of siplizumab effects on memory and regulatory T cells. Produced via immunoSEQ multiplex PCR; TCRdb's table is partial and in-frame only. The repertoire holds 100,000 or so clones, with around 90% as singletons. Material: non-Treg CD4+ T cells sorted from blood. The source of these receptors is a human donor in good health.

V is TRBV5-4 and J is TRBJ2-5; TRBD2 aligns across 8 bases. Germline CDR1 is SGHNT and CDR2 is YYREEE (reference sequence). V lost 0 bases to trimming and J lost 2 bases; unmatched junction nucleotides: 6. The CDR3 is 16 residues long. This CDR3 is CASSLGGGRQQETQYF. CDR3 DNA: TGTGCCAGCAGCTTGGGAGGCGGGAGGCAACAAGAGACCCAGTACTTC. The complete variable domain, with remaining parts taken from reference TRBV5-4 and TRBJ2-5, reads ETGVTQSPTHLIKTRGQQVTLRCSSQSGHNTVSWYQQALGQGPQFIFQYYREEENGRGNFPPRFSGLQFPNYSSELNVNALELDDSALYLCASSLGGGRQQETQYFGPGTRLLVL.

The V and J genes are TRBV4-1 and TRBJ1-1, with D possibly TRBD1 on 5 matching bases. CDR3 size: 15 residues. V was clipped by 1 base and J by 2 bases, with 11 bases between them. Germline-derived CDR1 and CDR2 are MGHRA and YSYEKL. This CDR3 reads CASSQGRRDNTEAFF. The CDR3 coding sequence is TGCGCCAGCAGCCAAGGCCGCCGGGACAACACTGAAGCTTTCTTT.

This clone was observed a single time. The V gene is TRBV27, the J gene TRBJ1-4; D is undetermined. V lost 3 bases to trimming and J lost 8 bases, with 7 bases between them. Per germline, CDR1 MNHEY and CDR2 SMNVEV (reference sequence). This CDR3 has 12 residues. CDR3 nucleotides: TGTGCCAGCAGTTTTCGTGGGGAAAAACTGTTTTTT. Its protein product is CASSFRGEKLFF.

The J gene is TRBJ2-7, the V gene TRBV2; D gene ambiguous. The ends were cut back, 6 bases at V and 4 bases at J, with 7 bases in the middle. The germline V gene encodes CDR1 SNHLY and CDR2 FYNNEI. CDR3 length: 11 residues. CDR3 sequence: CASSPGYEQYF. CDR3 DNA: TGTGCCAGCAGCCCCGGGTACGAGCAGTACTTC.

V and J are TRBV19 and TRBJ1-5; a weak D match, TRBD1 (6 bases). The CDR3 has 13 residues. Per the germline V gene, CDR1 is LNHDA and CDR2 is SQIVND (reference sequence). V lost 9 bases to trimming and J lost 5 bases, with 14 bases between them. CDR3: CASSDRIDQPQHF. The CDR3 DNA reads as TGTGCCAGCTCCGACAGGATCGATCAGCCCCAGCATTTT. The variable domain in full, with the rest retrieved from reference TRBV19 and TRBJ1-5, is DGGITQSPKYLFRKEGQNVTLSCEQNLNHDAMYWYRQDPGQGLRLIYYSQIVNDFQKGDIAEGYSVSREKKESFPLTVTSAQKNPTAFYLCASSDRIDQPQHFGDGTRLSIL.

This rearrangement joins TRBV7-9 to TRBJ2-1; TRBD2 matches 8 bases. V gave up 3 bases and J gave up 3 bases; unmatched junction bases: 4. The CDR3 is 15 residues long. Germline CDR1 reads SEHNR; CDR2 reads FQNEAQ (reference sequence). The CDR3 here is CASSFSGNFYNEQFF. The CDR3 nucleotides read TGTGCCAGCAGCTTTAGCGGGAATTTCTACAATGAGCAGTTCTTC. The full variable domain, its missing parts supplied by reference TRBV7-9 and TRBJ2-1, is DTGVSQNPRHKITKRGQNVTFRCDPISEHNRLYWYRQTLGQGPEFLTYFQNEAQLEKSRLLSDRFSAERPKGSFSTLEIQRTEQGDSAMYLCASSFSGNFYNEQFFGPGTRLTVL.

This clone occurred once. The gene calls are TRBV28 and TRBJ2-7; no firm D call. The ends were cut back, 7 bases at V and 4 bases at J, with 20 bases in the middle. CDR1 is MDHEN, CDR2 SYDVKM, per germline. The CDR3 has 15 residues. The CDR3 DNA is TGTGCCAGCACATTATCAGGCTCGTCGGTTTACGAGCAGTACTTC. It specifies CASTLSGSSVYEQYF.

This chain links TRBV6-5 with TRBJ2-5; TRBD1 aligns across 7 bases. Germline CDR1 MNHEY, CDR2 SVGAGI. The CDR3 contains 14 residues. V trimming: 6 bases; J trimming: 1 base; junction bases outside the gene matches: 5. CDR3 in DNA: TGTGCCAGCAGCCCGACAGGGTTCCAAGAGACCCAGTACTTC. It encodes CASSPTGFQETQYF.

The V and J genes are TRBV11-3 and TRBJ2-1; 7 bases fit TRBD2. CDR1 is SGHNT, CDR2 YENEEA, per germline. The CDR3 has 16 amino acids. With 6 bases clipped from V and 6 bases from J, the junction kept 14 bases outside the gene matches. The CDR3 is CASRWDFAGVANEQFF. The CDR3 DNA follows: TGTGCCAGCAGATGGGACTTTGCGGGAGTTGCCAATGAGCAGTTCTTC.

The chain employs TRBV29-1 and TRBJ2-5; D possibly uses TRBD1 or TRBD2 (5 bases each). Between the trimmed V and J ends, which lost 8 bases and 0 bases, there was a span of 16 bases. From germline, CDR1 is SQVTM and CDR2 ANQGSEA. This CDR3 contains 14 residues. CDR3 protein: CSLRGLGDQETQYF. DNA for the CDR3: TGCAGCCTCCGGGGCCTAGGCGACCAAGAGACCCAGTACTTC.

The chain combines TRBV6-4 with TRBJ2-1, with 16 bases fitting TRBD2. Trimming cost V 3 bases and J 10 bases; bases outside gene matches: 6. CDR1 is MRHNA and CDR2 is SNTAGT in the germline V gene. The length of the CDR3 is 16 residues. CDR3 amino acids: CASSDWGLAGGGEQFF. The CDR3, as DNA: TGTGCCAGCAGTGATTGGGGACTAGCGGGAGGGGGCGAGCAGTTCTTC.

V gene TRBV29-1 combines with J gene TRBJ1-5; a possible D gene is TRBD1 (5 bases). The CDR3 is 14 residues long. Germline CDR1 SQVTM, CDR2 ANQGSEA. Trimming removed 4 bases from V and 2 bases from J, with 12 bases in between. For the CDR3, the DNA is TGCAGCGTTGTTTTGGGGGGAGGCAATCAGCCCCAGCATTTT. It codes for CSVVLGGGNQPQHF.

Worth noting for this clone: The junction shows a germline mismatch at one end, possibly a read error. The chain couples TRBV7-7 to TRBJ2-7; TRBD2 matches 13 bases. The germline V gene has CDR1 SSHAT and CDR2 FNYEAQ (reference sequence). The CDR3 is 15 amino acids. The CDR3 region is CASSPGTSGTYEQYF. The CDR3 nucleotides read TGTGCTAGCAGCCCCGGGACTAGCGGGACCTACGAGCAGTACTTC.

The V call is TRBV6-6, the J call TRBJ2-5; D is uncertain. This CDR3 comprises 11 residues. V gave up 5 bases and J gave up 3 bases, with 4 bases separating them. The germline V gene has CDR1 MNHNY and CDR2 SVGAGI (reference sequence). Here the CDR3 reads CASSQKETQYF. As DNA, the CDR3 is TGTGCCAGCAGTCAGAAAGAGACCCAGTACTTC.

J is TRBJ2-1 and V is TRBV15, with TRBD2 matching over 13 bases. Unmatched junction bases numbered 19, after V lost 4 bases and J lost 4 bases. The CDR3 is made up of 21 amino acids. The germline V gene has CDR1 LNHNV and CDR2 YYDKDF (reference sequence). CDR3 nucleotides: TGTGCCACCAGCACATTCGGACCTCGAGTGACTAGCGGGAGGAGTTACAATGAGCAGTTCTTC. Its protein is CATSTFGPRVTSGRSYNEQFF.

The chain recombines TRBV27 with TRBJ2-1; 15 bases agree with TRBD2. Germline CDR1 and CDR2: MNHEY and SMNVEV (reference sequence). The CDR3 runs 18 residues. J was trimmed by 5 bases and V by 2 bases; bases with no gene match: 7. Here the CDR3 reads CASSLVPGLAGGNNEQFF. In DNA, the CDR3 is TGTGCCAGCAGTTTAGTACCGGGACTAGCGGGAGGTAACAATGAGCAGTTCTTC.

The chain has TRBV5-1 and TRBJ2-1, with 8 positions matching TRBD2. Germline V CDR1 and CDR2: SGHRS, YFSETQ. This CDR3 is 15 amino acids long. Losses at the gene ends were 5 bases for V and 4 bases for J; bases not matched to a gene: 8. In nucleotides, the CDR3 is TGCGCCAGCAGATTTATAGCGGGGACTTACAATGAGCAGTTCTTC. Residues: CASRFIAGTYNEQFF.

V and J are TRBV6-1 and TRBJ2-3; 9 bases are shared with TRBD2. V lost 8 bases to trimming and J lost 11 bases; unmatched junction nucleotides: 8. CDR1 MNHNS and CDR2 SASEGT come from the germline V gene. This CDR3 has 12 residues. The CDR3 region is CASGGTSSRQYF. The CDR3 DNA is TGTGCCAGCGGAGGGACTAGCTCAAGGCAGTATTTT.

The gene calls are TRBV16 and TRBJ2-5; 10 positions match TRBD2. The V and J ends lost 8 bases and 2 bases, in that order; junction bases with no gene match: 5. The CDR3 has 14 residues. The germline gives CDR1 KGHSY, CDR2 FQNENV. The chain's CDR3 is CASGSAGGQETQYF. The CDR3 DNA is TGTGCCAGCGGATCAGCGGGAGGGCAAGAGACCCAGTACTTC.

The chain joins TRBV6-1 to TRBJ1-4; D unclear. The V end lost 3 bases, the J end lost 0 bases, and 11 bases lay between the germline ends. Germline CDR1 reads MNHNS; CDR2 reads SASEGT. The CDR3 length is 16 residues. CDR3 in amino acids: CASSDRHPATNEKLFF. The DNA of the CDR3 is TGTGCCAGCAGTGATCGACATCCGGCAACTAATGAAAAACTGTTTTTT.

This clone has just one count. The rearrangement uses TRBV30 and TRBJ1-2, with unresolved D. V lost 1 base and J 4 bases, leaving 7 bases between the germline ends. CDR3 size: 12 residues. Germline values: CDR1 GTSNPN, CDR2 SVGIG (reference sequence). This CDR3 reads CAWSAHSYGYTF. The CDR3 coding sequence is TGTGCCTGGAGTGCCCACAGCTATGGCTACACCTTC.

This clone was observed a few times. The chain couples TRBV30 to TRBJ1-5; TRBD1 is a possible D gene (5 bases). Trimming took off 0 bases at V and 3 bases at J, with 12 bases between the two ends. Germline V gene sequence: CDR1 GTSNPN, CDR2 SVGIG (reference sequence). The CDR3 loop spans 15 amino acids. The CDR3 DNA follows: TGTGCCTGGAGTGTAATGGCAGGGCCCAATCAGCCCCAGCATTTT. Its protein product is CAWSVMAGPNQPQHF.

The chain recombines TRBV25-1 with TRBJ2-1; weak D call: TRBD1 (6 bases). The length of the CDR3 is 15 residues. V dropped 5 bases and J dropped 1 base, with 12 bases sitting between them. Germline assignment: CDR1 MGHDK and CDR2 SYGVNS. The CDR3 protein is CASSQTQGSYNEQFF. The CDR3 region has the DNA TGTGCCAGCAGTCAAACACAGGGTTCCTACAATGAGCAGTTCTTC.

The rearrangement links TRBV18 to TRBJ2-7; tentatively, D is TRBD1 (6 bases). CDR3 length equals 14 residues. Germline V CDR1 and CDR2: KGHSH, LQKENI. The V and J ends lost 2 bases and 6 bases respectively, with 14 bases between them. CDR3 in DNA: TGTGCCAGCTCACCAGGTCAGGGGATCGGCGAGCAGTACTTC. Translation: CASSPGQGIGEQYF.

V is TRBV5-5 and J is TRBJ2-7, with D possibly being TRBD1 (6 bases). V was pared by 0 bases and J by 3 bases, with 13 bases between. The CDR3 contains 15 residues. Per the germline V gene, CDR1 is SGHKS and CDR2 is YYEKEE (reference sequence). Written as DNA, the CDR3 is TGTGCCAGCAGCTTGGGGCAGGGGTATAGCTACGAGCAGTACTTC. Translated: CASSLGQGYSYEQYF.

This chain links TRBV5-6 with TRBJ2-2; D not resolved. The CDR3 spans 14 residues. V was pared by 4 bases and J by 1 base, with 8 bases between. The germline V gene encodes CDR1 SGHDT and CDR2 YYEEEE. As DNA, the CDR3 is TGTGCCAGCAGCGTCGTCCGGAACACCGGGGAGCTGTTTTTT. This codes for CASSVVRNTGELFF.

This chain connects TRBV29-1 to TRBJ1-1; a possible D gene is TRBD1 (5 bases). V lost 6 bases and J lost 6, with 14 bases in between. This CDR3 region has 12 residues. Per the germline V gene, CDR1 is SQVTM and CDR2 is ANQGSEA. The CDR3 nucleotides are TGCAGCGTCCGCGGGACCCCCTCTGAAGCTTTCTTT. Residues: CSVRGTPSEAFF.

CDR3 region: CASTRGGVRDEQFF. CDR3 bases: TGTGCCAGTACCCGCGGAGGGGTTAGGGATGAGCAGTTCTTC. The V and J genes are TRBV19 and TRBJ2-1; possibly TRBD2 for D (6 bases). CDR1 is LNHDA and CDR2 is SQIVND in the germline V gene (reference sequence). V lost 7 bases, J lost 8 bases, and 18 bases lay in between. The CDR3 length is 14 residues.

This clone came up once. The rearrangement links TRBV9 to TRBJ1-1; D call uncertain. This CDR3 region has 14 residues. V shed 2 bases and J shed 4 bases, with 12 bases lying between them. Germline V gives CDR1 SGDLS, CDR2 YYNGEE. CDR3 loop: CASSVRTVPTEAFF. The CDR3, as DNA: TGTGCCAGCAGCGTTAGGACGGTGCCCACTGAAGCTTTCTTT.

This chain links TRBV30 with TRBJ1-1; 11 bases are shared with TRBD1. CDR1 and CDR2 (germline): GTSNPN, SVGIG (reference sequence). The CDR3 spans 14 residues. Losses at the gene ends were 3 bases for V and 6 bases for J; bases not matched to a gene: 6. CDR3 residues: CAWRRDRGYPEAFF. CDR3 DNA sequence: TGTGCCTGGAGAAGGGACAGGGGGTACCCTGAAGCTTTCTTT.

The genes are TRBV4-3 and TRBJ2-1; TRBD2 might be the D (5 bases). Trimming shortened V by 3 bases and J by 0 bases, and 15 bases separated the two germline ends. The CDR3 is 17 residues long. Germline V CDR1 and CDR2: LGHNA, YSLEER. The CDR3 here is CASSQDFGVSSYNEQFF. CDR3 DNA sequence: TGCGCCAGCAGCCAGGACTTTGGGGTGAGCTCCTACAATGAGCAGTTCTTC.

CDR3 sequence reads: CASSTYPRAHEQYF. The CDR3 DNA sequence: TGCGCCAGCAGTACGTATCCAAGGGCCCACGAGCAGTACTTC. V and J are TRBV5-1 and TRBJ2-7, with D unclear. The CDR3 totals 14 residues. The V end was cut by 5 bases, the J end by 5 bases, with 17 bases between. Germline values: CDR1 SGHRS, CDR2 YFSETQ.